A single T cell receptor (beta chain) is shown here with its context. Its antigen is currently unknown. The data derive from a study of T cell responses to AZD1222 COVID-19 vaccine. Study-wide points: Donors were mostly white British, more females; clonal diversity possibly underestimated. The study found Spike-specific TCR breadth and depth rose after two AZD1222 doses. It was only after the peak T cell response that any repertoires were sampled.

Profiling relied on immunoSEQ multiplex PCR, and the TCRdb table lists in-frame clones only, not all of them. The data contain more than 120,000 clones, approximately 89% of them seen just once; the ten biggest clones take up around 1.7%. Second doses were pooled across both intervals (about 4 or about 12 weeks). The CDR3 length is 14 residues. CDR1 is MDHEN, CDR2 SYDVKM, per germline. V shed 6 bases, J shed 5 bases, and the junction held 8 bases outside the gene matches. This sample comprised peripheral blood, obtained 28 days after the second AZD1222 dose. This sequence was found in an adult who received the AZD1222 COVID-19 vaccine. The chain carries TRBV28 and TRBJ2-7, with 9 bases that match TRBD2. For the CDR3, the DNA is TGTGCCAGCAGACATAGCGGGAGCCAAAACGAGCAGTACTTC. Translating gives CASRHSGSQNEQYF.